One sample yielded the 29 T cell receptor beta chains listed below, sequenced in a study of shared clonotypes between healthy human individuals. Assay used: immunoSEQ multiplex PCR; TCRdb lists only in-frame clones, some missing. The sample holds about 980,000 clones, over 75% seen once. Sequencing was carried out using memory CD4+ T cells sorted from blood. Subset specified: CD45RA-negative fraction. The receptor source for this set is a man between 18 and 29 years old in good health.

The chain links TRBV9 to TRBJ2-3; 10 positions match TRBD2. CDR1 is SGDLS, CDR2 YYNGEE, per germline. The CDR3 runs to 16 residues. J lost 6 bases, V lost 2 bases, and 9 bases had no gene match. CDR3 in amino acids: CASSVLAGAIRDTQYF. CDR3 DNA: TGTGCCAGCAGCGTGCTAGCGGGGGCCATAAGGGATACGCAGTATTTT.

The sample holds one count of this clone. The gene calls are TRBV6-5 and TRBJ1-2; 8 bases line up with TRBD1. The CDR3 has 15 amino acids. Trimming at V came to 6 bases and at J to 4 bases, leaving 10 bases not matched to a gene. From germline, CDR1 is MNHEY and CDR2 SVGAGI. The CDR3 loop reads CASSRGQGLSYGYTF. CDR3 DNA sequence: TGTGCCAGCAGCCGAGGACAGGGCCTTTCCTATGGCTACACCTTC.

This chain uses TRBV2 with TRBJ1-6; the D is unclear. V lost 4 bases and J 9 bases, leaving 7 bases between the germline ends. The CDR3 has 12 residues. In germline, CDR1 is SNHLY, CDR2 FYNNEI. CDR3 sequence reads: CASSGDGSPLHF. CDR3 DNA sequence: TGTGCCAGCAGTGGGGATGGTTCACCCCTCCACTTT.

The chain uses TRBV5-6 and TRBJ2-7; 10 nucleotides line up with TRBD1. Per the germline V gene, CDR1 is SGHDT and CDR2 is YYEEEE. The CDR3 loop spans 15 amino acids. J lost 5 bases, V lost 5 bases, and 10 bases had no gene match. The CDR3 loop reads CASSPTGTGVHEQYF. CDR3 sequence (DNA): TGTGCCAGCAGTCCTACCGGGACAGGGGTTCACGAGCAGTACTTC.

The chain is built from TRBV16 and TRBJ2-7; no reliable D call. V dropped 1 base and J dropped 3 bases, with 7 bases sitting between them. CDR1 and CDR2 (germline): KGHSY, FQNENV. The CDR3 is 13 residues long. This CDR3 reads CASSQFGFYEQYF. The CDR3 region has the DNA TGTGCCAGCAGCCAATTTGGCTTCTACGAGCAGTACTTC.

This clone was seen many times. CDR3 residues: CASSSPDYHYGYTF. CDR3 nucleotide sequence: TGTGCCAGCAGTTCCCCGGATTACCACTATGGCTACACCTTC. The chain recombines TRBV28 with TRBJ1-2; D is undetermined. The V end lost 4 bases, the J end lost 3 bases, and 12 bases lay between the germline ends. Germline V lookup: CDR1 MDHEN, CDR2 SYDVKM. CDR3 length: 14 residues.

The rearrangement links TRBV11-2 to TRBJ1-1, with 7 bases identical to TRBD1. CDR1 and CDR2 from the germline V gene are SGHAT and FQNNGV. The CDR3 is 14 residues long. V lost 5 bases and J lost 4; bases outside the gene matches: 7. CDR3 bases: TGTGCCAGCAGCCCCCAGGGGGGGGTCACTGAAGCTTTCTTT. Its protein product is CASSPQGGVTEAFF. The variable domain in full, completed from reference TRBV11-2 and TRBJ1-1, reads EAGVAQSPRYKIIEKRQSVAFWCNPISGHATLYWYQQILGQGPKLLIQFQNNGVVDDSQLPKDRFSAERLKGVDSTLKIQPAKLEDSAVYLCASSPQGGVTEAFFGQGTRLTVV.

This clone was observed a single time. V is TRBV18 and J is TRBJ1-1; D is uncertain. V was cut by 4 bases and J by 7 bases, with 7 bases left in between. The germline gives CDR1 KGHSH, CDR2 LQKENI. There are 11 residues in the CDR3. CDR3 loop: CASSLGHEAFF. DNA of the CDR3: TGTGCCAGCTCACTTGGGCATGAAGCTTTCTTT.

The J gene is TRBJ1-5, the V gene TRBV15, with D possibly being TRBD1 (5 bases). V was pared by 3 bases and J by 2 bases, with 11 bases between. The CDR3 covers 15 residues. Germline CDR1 reads LNHNV; CDR2 reads YYDKDF (reference sequence). The DNA of the CDR3 is TGTGCCACCAGCAGCCCCGCGGGGGGCAATCAGCCCCAGCATTTT. Its protein product is CATSSPAGGNQPQHF.

The chain recombines TRBV11-3 with TRBJ2-3, with 8 nucleotides matching TRBD2. Trimming at V came to 5 bases and at J to 3 bases, leaving 10 bases not matched to a gene. The CDR3 spans 16 residues. Germline V gene data show CDR1 as SGHNT and CDR2 as YENEEA. This CDR3 is CASSAGGSGGTDTQYF. The DNA for the CDR3 is TGTGCCAGCAGCGCGGGTGGCAGCGGGGGTACAGATACGCAGTATTTT.

The CDR3: CAISGEKGGYEQYF. The CDR3 DNA reads as TGTGCCATCAGTGGGGAAAAGGGGGGCTACGAGCAGTACTTC. The chain employs TRBV10-3 and TRBJ2-7; D is possibly TRBD1 or TRBD2 (6 bases each). The V end lost 4 bases, the J end lost 3 bases, and 13 bases lay between the germline ends. The CDR3 length is 14 residues. In germline, CDR1 is ENHRY, CDR2 SYGVKD.

The genes are TRBV27 and TRBJ1-6, with D possibly being TRBD1 (5 bases). Germline CDR1 is MNHEY and CDR2 is SMNVEV (reference sequence). The ends were cut back, 8 bases at V and 7 bases at J, with 15 bases in the middle. The CDR3 extends over 14 amino acids. CDR3 DNA: TGTGCCAGCGGTGTCAGGGCAACAAATTCACCCCTCCACTTT. The encoded protein is CASGVRATNSPLHF.

CDR3 nucleotide sequence: TGTGCCAGCAGCTCAGGGGGCCGGAAAAACACCGGGGAGCTGTTTTTT. It specifies CASSSGGRKNTGELFF. The rearrangement links TRBV5-4 to TRBJ2-2, with TRBD1 matching 8 bases. Germline V gives CDR1 SGHNT, CDR2 YYREEE (reference sequence). J gave up 2 bases and V 3 bases, and 6 bases lay outside the gene matches. This CDR3 spans 16 amino acids.

The chain links TRBV6-6 to TRBJ2-4; no firm D call. Trimming took off 8 bases at V and 0 bases at J, with 11 bases between the two ends. Germline CDR1 MNHNY, CDR2 SVGAGI (reference sequence). The length of the CDR3 is 14 residues. CDR3 in DNA: TGTGCCAGCCGATTGTGGGAAGCCAAAAACATTCAGTACTTC. Translation: CASRLWEAKNIQYF.

The V call is TRBV19, the J call TRBJ2-5; 7 bases line up with TRBD2. This CDR3 has 13 amino acids. Germline CDR1 and CDR2: LNHDA and SQIVND (reference sequence). J was trimmed by 2 bases and V by 3 bases; bases with no gene match: 0. The CDR3 loop reads CASSMGLQETQYF. The CDR3 DNA sequence: TGTGCCAGTAGTATGGGACTACAAGAGACCCAGTACTTC.

The J gene is TRBJ2-3, the V gene TRBV6-1, with TRBD1 matching 8 bases. CDR3 length: 14 residues. V was pared by 7 bases and J by 1 base, with 4 bases of the junction left unmatched. The germline V gene has CDR1 MNHNS and CDR2 SASEGT. CDR3 sequence (DNA): TGTGCCAGCAACCCGGGACAGGGCACAGATACGCAGTATTTT. Residues: CASNPGQGTDTQYF.

This clone was counted only a few times. The chain combines TRBV2 with TRBJ2-2; 9 nucleotides agree with TRBD1. Trimming took 8 bases from V and 5 from J; bases not matched to a gene: 9. This CDR3 contains 15 residues. Germline loops: CDR1 SNHLY, CDR2 FYNNEI. In DNA, the CDR3 is TGTGCCAGCCTAGGACAGGGGAGGTGGACCGGGGAGCTGTTTTTT. Its protein product is CASLGQGRWTGELFF.

CDR3 in DNA: TGTGCCAGCAGGGGTCCCGGGACAGGGGTGGATACGCAGTATTTT. Protein: CASRGPGTGVDTQYF. The chain uses TRBV27 and TRBJ2-3; 10 bases line up with TRBD1. Germline V gene sequence: CDR1 MNHEY, CDR2 SMNVEV (reference sequence). Unmatched junction bases numbered 9, after V lost 6 bases and J lost 6 bases. CDR3 length: 15 residues.

The chain recombines TRBV7-9 with TRBJ2-3; D is undetermined. Germline-derived CDR1 and CDR2 are SEHNR and FQNEAQ (reference sequence). Trimming removed 1 base from V and 5 bases from J, with 7 bases in between. This CDR3 spans 13 amino acids. The CDR3 here is CASSLEFLDTQYF. CDR3 bases: TGTGCCAGCAGCTTAGAGTTTCTAGATACGCAGTATTTT.

The J gene is TRBJ1-1, the V gene TRBV6-5; tentative D call: TRBD1 (6 bases). The germline gives CDR1 MNHEY, CDR2 SVGAGI. Trimming took 0 bases from V and 8 from J, leaving 16 bases between them. This CDR3 spans 15 amino acids. CDR3 sequence reads: CASSYSEAGGLEAFF. In DNA form, the CDR3 reads TGTGCCAGCAGTTACTCGGAGGCCGGGGGCCTCGAAGCTTTCTTT.

Comment on this clone: Within the sample, other DNA sequences also encode this same CDR3. The chain couples TRBV7-2 to TRBJ2-2; D unclear. This CDR3 spans 15 amino acids. CDR1 is SGHTA, CDR2 FQGNSA, per germline. V gave up 1 base and J gave up 0 bases, with 6 bases separating them. The CDR3 loop reads CASSLVRTNTGELFF. The CDR3 coding sequence is TGTGCCAGCAGCTTAGTGAGGACGAACACCGGGGAGCTGTTTTTT.

The rearrangement joins TRBV25-1 to TRBJ1-3; 9 bases are a match to TRBD1. CDR1 and CDR2 (germline): MGHDK, SYGVNS. V shed 4 bases, J shed 8 bases, and the junction held 6 bases outside the gene matches. This CDR3 spans 14 amino acids. The CDR3 bases are TGTGCCAGCAGTGCCGGGACAGGGTTAGACACCATATATTTT. Amino acids: CASSAGTGLDTIYF.

In regard to this clone: A single base is all that separates this from a far larger clone, so a read error is likely. This CDR3 is also generated by other DNA sequences in the sample. The rearrangement uses TRBV5-4 and TRBJ2-7; 9 bases are a match to TRBD1. This CDR3 comprises 14 residues. With V trimmed by 4 bases and J by 4 bases, 6 bases remained unmatched. The germline gives CDR1 SGHNT, CDR2 YYREEE (reference sequence). Here the CDR3 reads CASSLDRGSYEQYF. As DNA, the CDR3 is TGTGCCAGCAGCCTGGACAGGGGCTCTTACGAGCAGTACTTC.

This chain links TRBV2 with TRBJ2-3, with D uncertain. Per germline, CDR1 SNHLY and CDR2 FYNNEI. The CDR3 covers 12 residues. V was shortened by 6 bases and J by 7 bases, with 11 bases between the two germline ends. The CDR3 DNA reads TGTGCCAGCAGAGAGGAGCATTATACGCAGTATTTT. Protein sequence: CASREEHYTQYF.

The chain is built from TRBV30 and TRBJ2-5, with D unresolved. The J call may be in error: the DNA end matches TRBJ2-7 better. This CDR3 comprises 11 residues. CDR1 is GTSNPN, CDR2 SVGIG, per germline (reference sequence). CDR3 sequence: CAWAESYEQYF. CDR3 coding DNA: TGTGCCTGGGCCGAGTCCTACGAGCAGTACTTC.

The V gene is TRBV6-5, the J gene TRBJ2-2, with 8 bases identical to TRBD2. V was clipped by 6 bases and J by 5 bases; unmatched bases: 5. CDR3 size: 14 residues. Germline CDR1 reads MNHEY; CDR2 reads SVGAGI. The CDR3 nucleotides are TGTGCCAGCAGGGGACTAGAAATTACCGGGGAGCTGTTTTTT. Its translation is CASRGLEITGELFF.

V usage is TRBV11-3 and J usage is TRBJ2-2; D call uncertain. Germline assignment: CDR1 SGHNT and CDR2 YENEEA. The V end was cut by 0 bases, the J end by 5 bases, with 4 bases between. The CDR3 has 13 amino acids. Here the CDR3 reads CASSLDSTGELFF. CDR3 coding DNA: TGTGCCAGCAGCTTAGATTCTACCGGGGAGCTGTTTTTT.

This clone was seen more than once but under ten times. Other DNA variants within this sample encode the same CDR3. This rearrangement joins TRBV5-1 to TRBJ2-7; D is undetermined. The CDR3 has 12 amino acids. The germline V gene has CDR1 SGHRS and CDR2 YFSETQ. Trimming took 4 bases from V and 4 from J, leaving 9 bases between them. In DNA, the CDR3 is TGCGCCAGCAGCCTGGAGCGTTACGAGCAGTACTTC. The encoded protein is CASSLERYEQYF. The variable domain in full, completed from reference TRBV5-1 and TRBJ2-7, reads KAGVTQTPRYLIKTRGQQVTLSCSPISGHRSVSWYQQTPGQGLQFLFEYFSETQRNKGNFPGRFSGRQFSNSRSEMNVSTLELGDSALYLCASSLERYEQYFGPGTRLTVT.

The rearrangement joins TRBV4-1 to TRBJ2-7; the match to TRBD1 covers 7 bases. In germline, CDR1 is MGHRA, CDR2 YSYEKL. V shed 4 bases and J 0 bases; nucleotides not matched to a gene: 6. The CDR3 is 15 amino acids. The CDR3, as DNA: TGCGCCAGCAGCCTTACAGGGGACAGCTCCTACGAGCAGTACTTC. This sequence encodes CASSLTGDSSYEQYF.